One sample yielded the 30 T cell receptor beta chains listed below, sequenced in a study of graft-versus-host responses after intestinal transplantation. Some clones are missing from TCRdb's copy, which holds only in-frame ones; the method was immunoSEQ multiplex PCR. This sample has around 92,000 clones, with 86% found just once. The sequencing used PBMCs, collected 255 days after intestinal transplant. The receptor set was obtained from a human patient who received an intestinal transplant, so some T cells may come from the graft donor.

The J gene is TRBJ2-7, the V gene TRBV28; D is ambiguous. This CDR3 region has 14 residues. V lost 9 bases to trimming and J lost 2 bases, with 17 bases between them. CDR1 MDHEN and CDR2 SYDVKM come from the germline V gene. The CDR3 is CASSSGDLTYEQYV. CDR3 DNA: TGTGCCAGTTCGTCAGGCGATCTCACCTACGAGCAGTACGTC.

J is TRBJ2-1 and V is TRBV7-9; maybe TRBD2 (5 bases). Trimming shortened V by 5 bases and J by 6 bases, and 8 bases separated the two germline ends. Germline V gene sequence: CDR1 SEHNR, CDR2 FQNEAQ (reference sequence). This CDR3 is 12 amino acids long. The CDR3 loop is CASSRSGNEQFF. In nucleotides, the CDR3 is TGTGCCAGCAGCCGAAGCGGCAATGAGCAGTTCTTC.

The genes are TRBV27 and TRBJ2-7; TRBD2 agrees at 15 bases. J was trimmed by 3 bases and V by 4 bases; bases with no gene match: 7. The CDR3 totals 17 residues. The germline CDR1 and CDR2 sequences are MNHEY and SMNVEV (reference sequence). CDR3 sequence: CASSSGLAGGIGYEQYF. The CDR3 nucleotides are TGTGCCAGCAGTTCCGGACTAGCGGGAGGGATCGGCTACGAGCAGTACTTC.

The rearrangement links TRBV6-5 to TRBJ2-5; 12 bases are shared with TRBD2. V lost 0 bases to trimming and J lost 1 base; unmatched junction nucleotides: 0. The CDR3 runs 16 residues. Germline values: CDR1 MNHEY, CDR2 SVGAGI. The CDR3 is CASSYSTSGSQETQYF. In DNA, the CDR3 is TGTGCCAGCAGTTACTCGACTAGCGGGAGCCAAGAGACCCAGTACTTC.

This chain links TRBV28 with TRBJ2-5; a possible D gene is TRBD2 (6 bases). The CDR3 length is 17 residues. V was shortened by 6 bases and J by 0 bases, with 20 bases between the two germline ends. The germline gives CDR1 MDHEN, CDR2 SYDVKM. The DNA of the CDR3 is TGTGCCAGCAGCGGGGGAGGTCGGATAACCGACCAAGAGACCCAGTACTTC. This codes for CASSGGGRITDQETQYF.

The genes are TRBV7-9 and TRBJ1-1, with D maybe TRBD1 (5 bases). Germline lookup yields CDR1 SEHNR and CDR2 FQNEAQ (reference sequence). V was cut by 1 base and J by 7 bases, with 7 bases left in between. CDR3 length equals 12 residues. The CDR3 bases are TGTGCCAGCAGCTTAGGGGGCATTGAAGCTTTCTTT. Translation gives CASSLGGIEAFF.

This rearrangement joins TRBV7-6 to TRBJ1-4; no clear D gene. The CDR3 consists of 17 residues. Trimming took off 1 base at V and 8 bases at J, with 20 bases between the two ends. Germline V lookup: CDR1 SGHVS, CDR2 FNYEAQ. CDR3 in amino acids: CASSLGPKGGLGEKLFF. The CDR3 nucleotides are TGTGCCAGCAGCTTAGGCCCCAAGGGCGGTTTAGGGGAAAAACTGTTTTTT.

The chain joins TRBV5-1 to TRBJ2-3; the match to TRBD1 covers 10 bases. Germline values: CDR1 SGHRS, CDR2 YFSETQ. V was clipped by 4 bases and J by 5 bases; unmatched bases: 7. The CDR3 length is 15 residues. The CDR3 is CASSPGTGVQDTQYF. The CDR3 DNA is TGCGCCAGCAGCCCCGGGACAGGGGTTCAAGATACGCAGTATTTT.

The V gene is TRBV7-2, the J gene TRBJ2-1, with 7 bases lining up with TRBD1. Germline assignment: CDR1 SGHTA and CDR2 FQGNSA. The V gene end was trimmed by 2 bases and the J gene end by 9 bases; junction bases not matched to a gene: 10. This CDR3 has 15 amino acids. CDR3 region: CASSLSRGSDSEQFF. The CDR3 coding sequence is TGTGCCAGCAGCTTAAGCAGGGGGAGTGATAGTGAGCAGTTCTTC.

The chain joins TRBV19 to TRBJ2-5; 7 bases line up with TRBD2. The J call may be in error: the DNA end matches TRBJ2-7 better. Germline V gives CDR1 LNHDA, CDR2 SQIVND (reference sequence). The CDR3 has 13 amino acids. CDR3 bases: TGTGCCAGTAGTAGCGGGAGCTCCTACGAGCAGTACTTC. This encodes CASSSGSSYEQYF.

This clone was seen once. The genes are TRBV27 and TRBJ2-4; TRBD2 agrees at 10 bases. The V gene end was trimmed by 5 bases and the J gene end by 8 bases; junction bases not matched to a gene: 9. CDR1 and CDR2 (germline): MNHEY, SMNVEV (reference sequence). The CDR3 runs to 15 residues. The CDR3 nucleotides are TGTGCCAGCAGTCCACGGACTAGCGGTTTGGACATTCAGTACTTC. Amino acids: CASSPRTSGLDIQYF.

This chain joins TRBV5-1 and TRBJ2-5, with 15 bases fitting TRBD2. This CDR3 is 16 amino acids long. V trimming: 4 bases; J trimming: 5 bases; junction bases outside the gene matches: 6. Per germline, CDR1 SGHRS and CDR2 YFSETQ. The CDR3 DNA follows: TGCGCCAGCAGCCCCGGACTAGCGGGGGGGGCGGAGACCCAGTACTTC. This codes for CASSPGLAGGAETQYF. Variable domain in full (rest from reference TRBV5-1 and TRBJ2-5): KAGVTQTPRYLIKTRGQQVTLSCSPISGHRSVSWYQQTPGQGLQFLFEYFSETQRNKGNFPGRFSGRQFSNSRSEMNVSTLELGDSALYLCASSPGLAGGAETQYFGPGTRLLVL.

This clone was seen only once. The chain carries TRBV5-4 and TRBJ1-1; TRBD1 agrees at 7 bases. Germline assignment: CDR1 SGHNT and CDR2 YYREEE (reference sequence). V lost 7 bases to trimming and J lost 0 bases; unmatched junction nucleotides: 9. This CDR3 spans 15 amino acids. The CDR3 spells CASSASGQMNTEAFF. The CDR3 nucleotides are TGTGCCAGCTCCGCCTCGGGACAGATGAACACTGAAGCTTTCTTT.

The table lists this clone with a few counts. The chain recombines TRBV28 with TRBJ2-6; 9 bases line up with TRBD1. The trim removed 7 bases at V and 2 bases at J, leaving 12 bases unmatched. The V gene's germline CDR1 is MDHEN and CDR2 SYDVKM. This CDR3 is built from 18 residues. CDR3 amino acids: CASTVGGQGLPGANVLTF. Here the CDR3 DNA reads TGTGCCAGCACCGTGGGGGGACAGGGTCTCCCTGGGGCCAACGTCCTGACTTTC.

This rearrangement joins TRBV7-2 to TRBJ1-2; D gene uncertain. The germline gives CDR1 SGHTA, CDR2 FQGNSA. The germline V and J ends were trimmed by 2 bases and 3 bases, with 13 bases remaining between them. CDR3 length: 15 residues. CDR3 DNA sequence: TGTGCCAGCAGCTTAATAATCACGGTGGACTATGGCTACACCTTC. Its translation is CASSLIITVDYGYTF.

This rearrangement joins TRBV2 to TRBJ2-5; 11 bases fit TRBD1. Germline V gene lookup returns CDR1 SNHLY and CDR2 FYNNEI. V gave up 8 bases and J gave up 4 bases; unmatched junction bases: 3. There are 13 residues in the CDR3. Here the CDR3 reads CASRGTGGETQYF. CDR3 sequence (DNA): TGTGCCAGCCGCGGGACAGGGGGAGAGACCCAGTACTTC. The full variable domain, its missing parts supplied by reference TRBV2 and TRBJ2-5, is EPEVTQTPSHQVTQMGQEVILRCVPISNHLYFYWYRQILGQKVEFLVSFYNNEISEKSEIFDDQFSVERPDGSNFTLKIRSTKLEDSAMYFCASRGTGGETQYFGPGTRLLVL.

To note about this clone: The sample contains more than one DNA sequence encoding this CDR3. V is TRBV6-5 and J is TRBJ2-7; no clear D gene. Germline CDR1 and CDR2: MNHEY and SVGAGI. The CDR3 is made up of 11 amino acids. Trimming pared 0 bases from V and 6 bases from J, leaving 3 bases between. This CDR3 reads CASSYSGEQYF. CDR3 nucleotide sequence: TGTGCCAGCAGTTACTCCGGCGAGCAGTACTTC.

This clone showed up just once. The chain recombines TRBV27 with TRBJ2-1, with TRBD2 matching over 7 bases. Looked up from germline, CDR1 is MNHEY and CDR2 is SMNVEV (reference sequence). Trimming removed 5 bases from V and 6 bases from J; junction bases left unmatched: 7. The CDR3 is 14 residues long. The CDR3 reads CASSTGTIVNEQFF. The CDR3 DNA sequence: TGTGCCAGCAGTACCGGGACTATAGTCAATGAGCAGTTCTTC.

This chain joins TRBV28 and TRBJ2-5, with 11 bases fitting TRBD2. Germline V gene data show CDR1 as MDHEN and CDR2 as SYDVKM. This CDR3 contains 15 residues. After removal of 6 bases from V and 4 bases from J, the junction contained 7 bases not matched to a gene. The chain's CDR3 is CASRGGLAGGETQYF. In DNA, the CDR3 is TGTGCCAGCAGGGGCGGGCTAGCGGGGGGAGAGACCCAGTACTTC.

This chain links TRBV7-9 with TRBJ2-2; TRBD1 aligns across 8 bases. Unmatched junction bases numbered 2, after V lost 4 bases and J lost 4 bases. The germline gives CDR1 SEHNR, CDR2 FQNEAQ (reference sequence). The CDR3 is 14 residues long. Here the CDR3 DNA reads TGTGCCAGCAGCTCCACAGGGGGCACCGGGGAGCTGTTTTTT. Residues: CASSSTGGTGELFF.

The CDR3 sequence: CASSYIAGASYEQYF. The CDR3 DNA follows: TGTGCCAGCAGTTACATAGCGGGAGCTTCGTACGAGCAGTACTTC. This chain links TRBV6-5 with TRBJ2-7, with 9 positions matching TRBD2. Germline V lookup: CDR1 MNHEY, CDR2 SVGAGI. CDR3 length: 15 amino acids. The junction had 6 bases not matched to a gene; V was cut back by 2 bases and J by 4 bases.

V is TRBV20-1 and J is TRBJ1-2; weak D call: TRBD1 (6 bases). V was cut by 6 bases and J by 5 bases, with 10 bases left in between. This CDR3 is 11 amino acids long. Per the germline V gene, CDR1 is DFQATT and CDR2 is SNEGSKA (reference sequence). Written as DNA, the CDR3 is TGCAGTGCCACAGGGTTTTATGGCTACACCTTC. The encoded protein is CSATGFYGYTF.

This chain's CDR3 is CASTSTGEYYNEQFF. The CDR3 DNA reads TGTGCCAGCACCTCGACAGGGGAGTATTACAATGAGCAGTTCTTC. The chain links TRBV6-5 to TRBJ2-1; 8 bases are shared with TRBD1. Looked up from germline, CDR1 is MNHEY and CDR2 is SVGAGI. This CDR3 is built from 15 residues. V lost 7 bases and J lost 4; bases outside the gene matches: 9.

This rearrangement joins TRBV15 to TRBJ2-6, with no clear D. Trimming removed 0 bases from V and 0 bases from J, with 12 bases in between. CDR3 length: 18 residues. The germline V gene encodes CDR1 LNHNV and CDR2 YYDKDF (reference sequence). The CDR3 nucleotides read TGTGCCACCAGCAGAGATCGTGGCCCGGACTCTGGGGCCAACGTCCTGACTTTC. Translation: CATSRDRGPDSGANVLTF.

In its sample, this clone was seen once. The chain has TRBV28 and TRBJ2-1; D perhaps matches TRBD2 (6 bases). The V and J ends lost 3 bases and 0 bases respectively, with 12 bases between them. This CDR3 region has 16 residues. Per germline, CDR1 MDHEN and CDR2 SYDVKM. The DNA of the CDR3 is TGTGCCAGCAGTTTCGGCGCGGGGAGCTCCTACAATGAGCAGTTCTTC. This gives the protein CASSFGAGSSYNEQFF.

The CDR3 sequence: CASSQGNSYNEQFF. The CDR3 nucleotides read TGCGCCAGCAGCCAAGGGAACTCCTACAATGAGCAGTTCTTC. The V call is TRBV4-1, the J call TRBJ2-1; D is ambiguous. Germline CDR1 is MGHRA and CDR2 is YSYEKL. The CDR3 runs to 14 residues. Trimming removed 1 base at V and 0 bases at J, with 4 bases between.

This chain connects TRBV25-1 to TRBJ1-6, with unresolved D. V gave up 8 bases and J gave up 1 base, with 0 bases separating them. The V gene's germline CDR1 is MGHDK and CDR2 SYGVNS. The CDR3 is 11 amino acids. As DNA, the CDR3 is TGTGCCAGCTCCTATAATTCACCCCTCCACTTT. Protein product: CASSYNSPLHF. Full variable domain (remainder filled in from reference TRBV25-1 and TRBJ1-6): EADIYQTPRYLVIGTGKKITLECSQTMGHDKMYWYQQDPGMELHLIHYSYGVNSTEKGDLSSESTVSRIRTEHFPLTLESARPSHTSQYLCASSYNSPLHFGNGTRLTVT.

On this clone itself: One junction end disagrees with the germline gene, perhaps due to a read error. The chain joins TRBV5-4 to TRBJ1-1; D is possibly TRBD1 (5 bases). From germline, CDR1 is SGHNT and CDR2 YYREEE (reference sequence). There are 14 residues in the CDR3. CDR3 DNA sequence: TGTGCCAGCAGCTTAGGACGGGGGAGCACTGAAACTTTCTTT. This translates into CASSLGRGSTETFF.

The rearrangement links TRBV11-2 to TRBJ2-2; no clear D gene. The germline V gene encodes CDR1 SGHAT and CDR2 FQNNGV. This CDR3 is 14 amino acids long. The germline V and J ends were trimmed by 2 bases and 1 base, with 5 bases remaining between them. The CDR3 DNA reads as TGTGCCAGCAGCTTATTACTGAACACCGGGGAGCTGTTTTTT. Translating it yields CASSLLLNTGELFF. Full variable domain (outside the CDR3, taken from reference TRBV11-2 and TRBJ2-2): EAGVAQSPRYKIIEKRQSVAFWCNPISGHATLYWYQQILGQGPKLLIQFQNNGVVDDSQLPKDRFSAERLKGVDSTLKIQPAKLEDSAVYLCASSLLLNTGELFFGEGSRLTVL.

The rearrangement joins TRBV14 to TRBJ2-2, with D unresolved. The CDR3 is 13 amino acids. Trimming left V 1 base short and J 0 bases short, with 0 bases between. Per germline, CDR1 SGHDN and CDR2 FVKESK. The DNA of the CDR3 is TGTGCCAGCAGCCAAGCGAACACCGGGGAGCTGTTTTTT. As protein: CASSQANTGELFF.